This record concerns one T cell receptor beta chain sequence. The data stem from a study of blood T cells in healthy people across ages. Primed by a sample-barcoded 5' primer and a J-beta primer mix, a second PCR proceeded for 7 to 11 cycles. TCRdb called the 5' RACE reads again in MiXCR, with one record for every CDR3 protein. The sample has more than 700,000 distinct CDR3 sequences; 46% are singletons. The CDR3 runs 15 residues. Germline V lookup: CDR1 MDHEN, CDR2 SYDVKM. The V end was cut by 6 bases, the J end by 3 bases, with 15 bases between. Extraction of total RNA produced a minimum of 6 micrograms from each sample.

The sequence was obtained from a man of 80 years or more in good health. The chain combines TRBV28 with TRBJ2-1; either TRBD1 or TRBD2 may fit D (5 bases each). The specimen sequenced was blood. The CDR3 loop reads CASRFQGRDYNEQFF. CDR3 DNA: TGTGCCAGCAGATTTCAGGGACGCGACTACAATGAGCAGTTCTTC.